This TCR beta chain was profiled in a study of blood T cell repertoires in COVID-19 (dated by TCRdb to the early 2020s). With respect to the entire study: Collaborator samples came from the United States, Italy and Spain and covered acute and convalescent phases of COVID-19. The prospective study material was composed of cDNA or gDNA derived from T cells, B-cell-depleted T cells, or PBMCs. Deeply sampled blood TCRbeta repertoires from subjects exposed to, actively infected with, or recovered from COVID-19 were included in the dataset. The repertoires were made available in a free public database intended to serve as a resource for research on the immune response to SARS-CoV-2. Samples came from the ongoing ImmuneRACE study (first 160 participants) plus 1,254 subjects from 6 global collaborators. Nearly every sample came with metadata listing a de-identified subject ID, COVID-19 status, age in years and sex. Where HLA class I and class II types were available, the types were taken from metadata supplied by the sample provider, not from assay-based typing.

TCRbeta CDR3 regions were amplified from genomic DNA by means of the immunoSEQ Assay, a bias-controlled multiplex PCR. The authors' pipeline ran thus. The number of nucleated cells in each sample was estimated from the amplification of reference gene primers within the assay. To quantify the absolute abundance of each unique TCRbeta CDR3 rearrangement, sequence reads were collapsed and filtered. For each sample, productive Simpson clonality was calculated by taking the square root of Simpson's diversity index across productive rearrangements. TCRdb retrieved this table from immuneACCESS and kept in-frame rearrangements only. Not all clones are present; in checked studies, unresolved V genes account for under half, and no reason is known for the remainder. V and J calls and clone size come straight from that table; D and trimming were deduced from the DNA. The table for this sample lists 150,000 to 200,000 clones; 75% to 80% of them were counted only once. The ten largest make up less than 30% of the sample.

Note on this clone: Its specific antigen is unknown. Base qualities are not provided; no much larger clone lies one nucleotide away.

General findings and caveats noted by the study authors: The quantity of clinical and demographic metadata differed by source and by participant and was supplied without curation.

The germline V gene (reference sequence) gives CDR1 as MNHNY and CDR2 as SVGAGI. V loses 5 bases of germline sequence and J loses 7 bases, and the interval between the two ends is 15 bases. The CDR3 spans 15 residues, from the cysteine through the phenylalanine. Only the CDR3 DNA is retained, 45 bases long and in frame from the first base. The collaborating institutions used their own protocols to collect whole blood in K2EDTA tubes. For TCRbeta analysis, collaborators shipped samples as frozen whole blood, isolated PBMCs, or DNA extracted from either of those sample types. The chain employs TRBV6-6 and TRBJ1-6, with the D gene not confidently named. The sequence was obtained from a woman in her seventies with acute or convalescent COVID-19. Material: peripheral blood. The CDR3 reads as follows: CASSLVAGSNSPLHF. The DNA sequence is TGTGCCAGCAGTCTAGTGGCGGGGTCAAATTCACCCCTCCACTTT.